This T cell receptor (beta chain) was captured in a study of CD8 T cells in Susac syndrome. Whole-study findings and limits: Regarding the TCR sequencing and HLA analysis, the study admitted that a relatively small number of individuals were involved.

Roughly 0.45 to 1 ug RNA was reverse transcribed with random hexamers. Across 54 Vbeta and 13 Jbeta, immunoSEQ multiplex PCR amplified TCR beta CDR3. TCRdb itself ran the immunoSEQ multiplex PCR reads through MiXCR, one entry per CDR3 protein. The table lists roughly 330,000 distinct CDR3 sequences, just over 90% of them singletons. A note on this clonotype: The antigen is unknown.

The CDR3 loop spans 12 amino acids. Deletions cut 5 bases from V and 6 bases from J, with 8 bases between. Germline V CDR1 and CDR2: SGHNT, YENEEA. This clonotype originated in a human donor with multiple sclerosis. V usage is TRBV11-3 and J usage is TRBJ2-1; TRBD2 is a possible D gene (5 bases). Material for sequencing was CD4+ T cells from PBMCs. DNA of the CDR3: TGTGCCAGCAGCGGGAGAACCAATGAGCAGTTCTTC. Its translation is CASSGRTNEQFF.